The 28 T cell receptor beta chains in this list originate from one sample, sequenced in a study of T cell responses to AZD1222 COVID-19 vaccine. Profiled with immunoSEQ multiplex PCR; TCRdb holds only in-frame clones, not every one. The repertoire holds some 170,000 clones, with around 89% as singletons. The specimen was peripheral blood, collected 28 days after the second dose of the MenACWY control vaccine. The receptors were sampled from an adult who received the MenACWY meningococcal vaccine as a control.

The V and J genes are TRBV7-2 and TRBJ2-7; 7 bases fit TRBD2. Per germline, CDR1 SGHTA and CDR2 FQGNSA. The ends lost 1 base at V and 6 bases at J; junction bases unmatched: 12. The CDR3 contains 16 residues. CDR3 nucleotide sequence: TGTGCCAGCAGCTTAGTGGGAGGGGATACGTTGGGCGAGCAGTACTTC. This translates into CASSLVGGDTLGEQYF.

CDR3 amino acids: CARQVTVNTEAFF. The DNA for the CDR3 is TGTGCCAGGCAAGTGACGGTGAACACTGAAGCTTTCTTT. The chain links TRBV2 to TRBJ1-1, with D uncertain. From germline, CDR1 is SNHLY and CDR2 FYNNEI. There are 13 residues in the CDR3. Deletions cut 9 bases from V and 0 bases from J, with 11 bases between.

This clone was recorded a few times. The chain has TRBV5-5 and TRBJ2-7; 9 bases fit TRBD2. The CDR3 consists of 15 residues. The J segment lost 0 bases and the V segment lost 0 bases, leaving 1 base of the junction unmatched. CDR1 and CDR2 (germline): SGHKS, YYEKEE (reference sequence). CDR3 nucleotide sequence: TGTGCCAGCAGCTTGGAACTAGCGGGCTCCTACGAGCAGTACTTC. It codes for CASSLELAGSYEQYF.

This clone was seen once. This chain uses TRBV3-1 (or the pseudogene TRBV3-2) with TRBJ1-3, with D perhaps TRBD1 (6 bases). The CDR3 has 18 amino acids. V lost 1 base and J lost 4, with 20 bases in between. Germline loops: CDR1 LGHDT, CDR2 YNNKEL (reference sequence). DNA of the CDR3: TGTGCCAGCAGCCAAGGGGAACTTGAGGGGGGGAAAGGAAACACCATATATTTT. This encodes CASSQGELEGGKGNTIYF.

The gene calls are TRBV9 and TRBJ1-4; D is ambiguous. Germline V gene data show CDR1 as SGDLS and CDR2 as YYNGEE. This CDR3 has 17 amino acids. Trimming left V 2 bases short and J 0 bases short, with 14 bases between. The DNA for the CDR3 is TGTGCCAGCAGCGTCCACGGCAATTCGGCAACTAATGAAAAACTGTTTTTT. Amino acids: CASSVHGNSATNEKLFF.

The rearrangement links TRBV30 to TRBJ1-2, with 8 positions matching TRBD1. Germline V gene lookup returns CDR1 GTSNPN and CDR2 SVGIG (reference sequence). V shed 8 bases, J shed 8 bases, and the junction held 4 bases outside the gene matches. CDR3 length: 10 amino acids. The CDR3 DNA follows: TGTGCCGGGGACAGGACCGGCTACACCTTC. As protein: CAGDRTGYTF.

The V call is TRBV2, the J call TRBJ2-5, with TRBD1 matching over 11 bases. V gave up 6 bases and J gave up 8 bases; unmatched junction bases: 8. This CDR3 is built from 14 residues. Germline V gene data show CDR1 as SNHLY and CDR2 as FYNNEI. The CDR3 nucleotides are TGTGCCAGCAGCGTGGACAGGGGGCGCGAAACCCAGTACTTC. Translating gives CASSVDRGRETQYF.

The rearrangement joins TRBV7-2 to TRBJ2-5; D remains ambiguous. The CDR3 spans 14 residues. CDR1 and CDR2 from the germline V gene are SGHTA and FQGNSA. V was pared by 3 bases and J by 2 bases, with 10 bases between. The CDR3 reads CASSFSITQETQYF. CDR3 DNA: TGTGCCAGCAGCTTCAGCATAACACAAGAGACCCAGTACTTC.

The rearrangement uses TRBV9 and TRBJ1-3; 8 nucleotides match TRBD1. The V and J ends lost 0 bases and 8 bases, in that order; junction bases with no gene match: 7. Germline V gene sequence: CDR1 SGDLS, CDR2 YYNGEE. The CDR3 has 15 amino acids. CDR3 bases: TGTGCCAGCAGCGTAGATCACCAGGGGGCTGACACCATATATTTT. Encoded protein: CASSVDHQGADTIYF.

The V gene is TRBV11-2, the J gene TRBJ1-2, with 9 positions matching TRBD1. V lost 1 base, J lost 8 bases, and 5 bases stayed unmatched. The germline V gene has CDR1 SGHAT and CDR2 FQNNGV. CDR3 length: 14 residues. CDR3 in amino acids: CASSLAGQGGGYTF. CDR3 DNA sequence: TGTGCCAGCAGCTTAGCGGGACAGGGTGGCGGCTACACCTTC.

The gene calls are TRBV7-8 and TRBJ2-7; D uncertain. CDR1 and CDR2 from the germline V gene are SGHVS and FQNEAQ. The CDR3 sequence is 16 residues long. V was cut by 0 bases and J by 0 bases, with 12 bases left in between. Written as DNA, the CDR3 is TGTGCCAGCAGCTTAGCCCGGCTGGCCCACTCCTACGAGCAGTACTTC. Its protein product is CASSLARLAHSYEQYF.

With regard to this clone: Distinct nucleotide sequences in the sample also encode this CDR3. The chain employs TRBV6-2 or TRBV6-3 and TRBJ2-5; no definite D call. CDR3 length: 11 residues. CDR1 MNHEY and CDR2 SVGEGT come from the germline V gene. V was shortened by 4 bases and J by 2 bases, with 2 bases between the two germline ends. The chain's CDR3 is CASSSQETQYF. The CDR3, as DNA: TGTGCCAGCAGTTCTCAAGAGACCCAGTACTTC.

DNA of the CDR3: TGTGCCAGCAGCCCCCAGGACGGACGCACGAGGCAGTACTTC. This sequence encodes CASSPQDGRTRQYF. The V and J genes are TRBV27 and TRBJ2-7; D gene uncertain. This CDR3 spans 14 amino acids. Trimming left V 6 bases short and J 9 bases short, with 21 bases between. Germline loops: CDR1 MNHEY, CDR2 SMNVEV (reference sequence).

The V gene is TRBV24-1, the J gene TRBJ2-5, with TRBD2 as a possible D gene (5 bases). Germline CDR1 reads KGHDR; CDR2 reads SFDVKD. The length of the CDR3 is 13 residues. The V and J ends lost 3 bases and 5 bases respectively, with 9 bases between them. CDR3 protein: CATSDGGRETQYF. DNA for the CDR3: TGTGCCACCAGTGATGGAGGACGGGAGACCCAGTACTTC.

About this clone: A read error may account for a junction end that differs from germline. The chain links TRBV7-2 to TRBJ1-1; D gene ambiguous. CDR1 and CDR2 (germline): SGHTA, FQGNSA. This CDR3 has 11 amino acids. CDR3 nucleotide sequence: TGTGCCAGCAGCTTCCTCCTACACCTTAGCTTT. Translating gives CASSFLLHLSF.

The chain uses TRBV7-2 and TRBJ2-5; 10 nucleotides match TRBD2. The CDR3 has 15 amino acids. V was pared by 6 bases and J by 4 bases, with 8 bases of the junction left unmatched. Germline loops: CDR1 SGHTA, CDR2 FQGNSA. CDR3 sequence reads: CASSQREGPLETQYF. CDR3 in DNA: TGTGCCAGCAGTCAGCGGGAGGGCCCTCTAGAGACCCAGTACTTC.

The chain joins TRBV13 to TRBJ1-1; a weak D match, TRBD1 (5 bases). This CDR3 region has 15 residues. The V gene lost 1 base and the J gene lost 5 bases, with 14 bases spanning the gap. Germline loops: CDR1 PRHDT, CDR2 FYEKMQ (reference sequence). CDR3 in amino acids: CASSLEGEVGTEAFF. The CDR3 DNA is TGTGCCAGCAGCTTAGAAGGGGAGGTAGGGACTGAAGCTTTCTTT.

The chain couples TRBV7-9 to TRBJ1-6; the D gene is possibly TRBD1 (5 bases). Germline V gene sequence: CDR1 SEHNR, CDR2 FQNEAQ (reference sequence). CDR3 size: 15 residues. V was cut by 1 base and J by 9 bases, with 13 bases left in between. The CDR3 nucleotides are TGTGCCAGCAGCTTAGATCCGGGGCGGGCTTCACCCCTCCACTTT. Its translation: CASSLDPGRASPLHF.

The chain joins TRBV7-8 to TRBJ2-1, with D uncertain. Germline CDR1 SGHVS, CDR2 FQNEAQ. V lost 2 bases to trimming and J lost 2 bases, with 13 bases between them. The CDR3 covers 16 residues. The CDR3 reads CASSLSVGPTYNEQFF. CDR3 DNA: TGTGCCAGCAGCTTATCGGTCGGGCCCACCTACAATGAGCAGTTCTTC.

The rearrangement joins TRBV5-5 to TRBJ2-7; 11 bases match TRBD2. CDR1 and CDR2 (germline): SGHKS, YYEKEE (reference sequence). The J segment lost 3 bases and the V segment lost 9 bases, leaving 5 bases of the junction unmatched. The CDR3 runs to 13 residues. In nucleotides, the CDR3 is TGTGCCACCACTAGCGGGAGTGGCTACGAGCAGTACTTC. Its translation is CATTSGSGYEQYF.

This sequence joins TRBV10-3 and TRBJ2-4, with TRBD1 identical over 8 bases. This CDR3 has 13 residues. The ends lost 6 bases at V and 10 bases at J; junction bases unmatched: 8. CDR1 and CDR2 from the germline V gene are ENHRY and SYGVKD. In DNA, the CDR3 is TGTGCCATCAGAGGTGACAGGGGAACTATTCAGTACTTC. This sequence encodes CAIRGDRGTIQYF.

The chain couples TRBV27 to TRBJ2-1, with D unresolved. Germline assignment: CDR1 MNHEY and CDR2 SMNVEV (reference sequence). CDR3 length: 11 amino acids. Trimming took 8 bases from V and 4 from J, leaving 6 bases between them. Written as DNA, the CDR3 is TGTGCCAGCTTTCCATACAATGAGCAGTTCTTC. Translated, it gives CASFPYNEQFF.

The V call is TRBV10-3, the J call TRBJ1-4; 7 positions match TRBD1. CDR1 and CDR2 from the germline V gene are ENHRY and SYGVKD. The ends lost 3 bases at V and 3 bases at J; junction bases unmatched: 1. This CDR3 comprises 14 residues. The CDR3 spells CAISDRGSNEKLFF. CDR3 coding DNA: TGTGCCATCAGTGACAGGGGGTCTAATGAAAAACTGTTTTTT.

The chain joins TRBV6-5 to TRBJ1-4; TRBD1 agrees at 7 bases. The germline gives CDR1 MNHEY, CDR2 SVGAGI. The CDR3 is 14 residues long. V was pared by 7 bases and J by 11 bases, with 13 bases of the junction left unmatched. The CDR3 sequence is CASTWVGRGAKLFF. CDR3 in DNA: TGTGCCAGCACATGGGTGGGCAGGGGGGCGAAACTGTTTTTT.

The CDR3 sequence is CASSPLNQPQHF. The CDR3 region has the DNA TGTGCCAGCAGCCCTTTAAATCAGCCCCAGCATTTT. The V and J genes are TRBV3-1 (or the pseudogene TRBV3-2) and TRBJ1-5; D unclear. The germline V gene encodes CDR1 LGHDT and CDR2 YNNKEL (reference sequence). Trimming stripped 4 bases from V and 4 bases from J, with 5 bases between. This CDR3 spans 12 amino acids.

The chain uses TRBV3-1 (or the pseudogene TRBV3-2) and TRBJ1-2; D may be TRBD1 (5 bases). Germline V gene sequence: CDR1 LGHDT, CDR2 YNNKEL (reference sequence). This CDR3 has 14 residues. V was shortened by 2 bases and J by 3 bases, with 10 bases between the two germline ends. The CDR3 nucleotides read TGTGCCAGCAGCCAAAGAAGGGGCCACTATGGCTACACCTTC. Translation gives CASSQRRGHYGYTF.

J is TRBJ1-1 and V is TRBV3-1 (or the pseudogene TRBV3-2); D is undetermined. V gave up 4 bases and J gave up 6 bases, with 9 bases separating them. Germline lookup yields CDR1 LGHDT and CDR2 YNNKEL (reference sequence). There are 12 residues in the CDR3. The CDR3 nucleotides are TGTGCCAGCAGCCCCGACGGGGCTGAAGCTTTCTTT. Protein sequence: CASSPDGAEAFF.

This clone came up once. The chain joins TRBV19 to TRBJ2-1; 8 bases match TRBD2. In germline, CDR1 is LNHDA, CDR2 SQIVND (reference sequence). The CDR3 consists of 14 residues. The junction had 7 bases not matched to a gene; V was cut back by 5 bases and J by 7 bases. DNA for the CDR3: TGTGCCAGTAGTCCCCGGACTAGCACTAATGAGCAGTTCTTC. It encodes CASSPRTSTNEQFF.